A selection of T cell receptor beta chains follows, all from one sample in a study of cytomegalovirus exposure and HLA in healthy donors. TCRdb's table, derived via immunoSEQ multiplex PCR, lists solely in-frame clones and lacks some. The repertoire holds 150,000 to 200,000 clones, about 70% seen once, with roughly 4% in the top ten. The sequencing input was PBMCs. These receptors were collected from a woman in her late teens or twenties in good health and CMV-seropositive. CDR3s include the opening cysteine and the closing phenylalanine or tryptophan. The order of the fields is V gene, D gene, clone size, J gene, CDR3 DNA, CDR3 protein. D genes are given only for firm matches. Size tells how often a clone was seen (once, few, many) or the class of an expanded clone, and some rows leave it out.

V gene: TRBV6-5
D gene: .
clone size: .
J gene: TRBJ1-6
CDR3 DNA: TGTGCCAGCAGTTACTCGTTTCTAAATTCACCCCTCCACTTT
CDR3 protein: CASSYSFLNSPLHF

V gene: TRBV4-2
D gene: .
clone size: few
J gene: TRBJ1-6
CDR3 DNA: TGTGCCAGCAGCCAAGAGCGTCAGGGGAATTCACCCCTCCACTTT
CDR3 protein: CASSQERQGNSPLHF

V gene: TRBV6-5
D gene: .
clone size: .
J gene: TRBJ2-7
CDR3 DNA: TGTGCCAGCAGCCCCGGAGGCAGCTACTACGAGCAGTACTTC
CDR3 protein: CASSPGGSYYEQYF

V gene: TRBV5-4
D gene: TRBD2
clone size: .
J gene: TRBJ2-1
CDR3 DNA: TGTGCCAGCAGCCCTAAATCCGGGACTAGCGGGTACAATGAGCAGTTCTTC
CDR3 protein: CASSPKSGTSGYNEQFF

V gene: TRBV30
D gene: .
clone size: .
J gene: TRBJ1-1
CDR3 DNA: TGTGCCTGGAGTGTATTGCGCGGGGTGGGTACTGAAGCTTTCTTT
CDR3 protein: CAWSVLRGVGTEAFF

V gene: TRBV6-5
D gene: .
clone size: few
J gene: TRBJ1-2
CDR3 DNA: TGTGCCAGTACAGACACCGGGGAAGCTAACTATGGCTACACCTTC
CDR3 protein: CASTDTGEANYGYTF

V gene: TRBV4-1
D gene: TRBD2
clone size: .
J gene: TRBJ2-5
CDR3 DNA: TGCGCCAGCAGCCAAGACCCTATGGGGGGGGTGGGAGAGCAGTACTTC
CDR3 protein: CASSQDPMGGVGEQYF

V gene: TRBV27
D gene: .
clone size: .
J gene: TRBJ1-1
CDR3 DNA: TGTGCCAGCCGCACAGCCCTAATGAACACTGAAGCTTTCTTT
CDR3 protein: CASRTALMNTEAFF

V gene: TRBV28
D gene: .
clone size: .
J gene: TRBJ1-1
CDR3 DNA: TGTGCCAGCAGTTTAGGGGGGGCGAAAGGGACTGAAGCTTTCTTT
CDR3 protein: CASSLGGAKGTEAFF

V gene: TRBV7-9
D gene: .
clone size: few
J gene: TRBJ1-1
CDR3 DNA: TGTGCCAGCAGCCAACCCCCGGCCAGGGATGCTTTCTTT
CDR3 protein: CASSQPPARDAFF

V gene: TRBV6-1
D gene: TRBD1
clone size: few
J gene: TRBJ2-7
CDR3 DNA: TGTGCCAGCAGAACGGGACAGGGGGCAACCTACGAGCAGTACTTC
CDR3 protein: CASRTGQGATYEQYF

V gene: TRBV11-3
D gene: .
clone size: .
J gene: TRBJ1-2
CDR3 DNA: TGTGCCAGCAGCTTAGATTGCCTGGCGGGACCGACAACGAGTAACTATGGCTACACCTTC
CDR3 protein: CASSLDCLAGPTTSNYGYTF

V gene: TRBV4-3
D gene: .
clone size: .
J gene: TRBJ2-7
CDR3 DNA: TGCGCCAGCAGCCAAGATCTGGGGCAGGGTCTCACCTACGAGCAGTACTTC
CDR3 protein: CASSQDLGQGLTYEQYF

V gene: TRBV19
D gene: TRBD1
clone size: .
J gene: TRBJ1-4
CDR3 DNA: TGTGCCAGTCACCGGGACAGCTATAATGAAAAACTGTTTTTT
CDR3 protein: CASHRDSYNEKLFF

V gene: TRBV6-5
D gene: .
clone size: .
J gene: TRBJ2-5
CDR3 DNA: TGTGCCAGCAGTTACTCGGGGACAATAAAAGAGACCCAGTACTTC
CDR3 protein: CASSYSGTIKETQYF

V gene: TRBV10-3
D gene: .
clone size: once
J gene: TRBJ1-2
CDR3 DNA: TGTGCCATCAGTCTGCGGGGAGACTATGGCTACACCTTC
CDR3 protein: CAISLRGDYGYTF

V gene: TRBV7-9
D gene: .
clone size: .
J gene: TRBJ2-2
CDR3 DNA: TGTGCCAGCAGCTTAGCGCTAGGCGGGGAGCTGTTTTTT
CDR3 protein: CASSLALGGELFF

V gene: TRBV19
D gene: .
clone size: .
J gene: TRBJ2-5
CDR3 DNA: TGTGCCAGTAGTATATACGGAGGGGAGACCCAGTACTTC
CDR3 protein: CASSIYGGETQYF

V gene: TRBV6-1
D gene: .
clone size: once
J gene: TRBJ1-2
CDR3 DNA: TGTGCCAGCAGTGAAAGCCAGGCTTCCCCCTATGGCTACACCTTC
CDR3 protein: CASSESQASPYGYTF

V gene: TRBV5-4
D gene: TRBD1
clone size: .
J gene: TRBJ1-6
CDR3 DNA: TGTGCCAGCAGCTTCAACAGGGGCTCTAATTCACCCCTCCACTTT
CDR3 protein: CASSFNRGSNSPLHF

V gene: TRBV2
D gene: .
clone size: few
J gene: TRBJ1-4
CDR3 DNA: TGTGCCAGCAGTGAACTAGACGGAAAACTGTTTTTT
CDR3 protein: CASSELDGKLFF

V gene: TRBV28
D gene: .
clone size: .
J gene: TRBJ2-7
CDR3 DNA: TGTGCCAGCAGCCGCCCGGGACAACCATACGAGCAGTACTTC
CDR3 protein: CASSRPGQPYEQYF